The rows below give T cell receptor beta chains drawn from one sample of a study of T cell responses to AZD1222 COVID-19 vaccine. TCRdb's table, derived via immunoSEQ multiplex PCR, lists solely in-frame clones and lacks some. The data show about 120,000 clones, roughly 87% seen once. Sequences were derived from peripheral blood, sampled 28 days after the second AZD1222 dose. These receptors came from an adult who received the AZD1222 COVID-19 vaccine. Both conserved end residues are part of each CDR3. The D gene is left open where the match is weak. Only part of the rows carry a size: once, few, many, or a class if the clone is expanded.

CDR3nt | CDR3aa | abundance | j_gene | d_gene | v_gene
TGTGCCAGTAGGGAGACAGGCGGAGAGACCCAGTACTTC | CASRETGGETQYF | . | TRBJ2-5 | . | TRBV19
TGTGCCAGCAGCTTCTTAACAGGGAGCCAGGAAGCAACTAATGAAAAACTGTTTTTT | CASSFLTGSQEATNEKLFF | . | TRBJ1-4 | . | TRBV7-9
TGTGCCAGTAGTAATTACAGGGAGGTCACCGGGGAGCTGTTTTTT | CASSNYREVTGELFF | . | TRBJ2-2 | . | TRBV19
TGTGCCAGCAGTCTCAGGGAAACGGATTCACCCCTCCACTTT | CASSLRETDSPLHF | . | TRBJ1-6 | . | TRBV27
TGTGCCAGTAGTATCCCGGGACATCCGAACACTGAAGCTTTCTTT | CASSIPGHPNTEAFF | . | TRBJ1-1 | . | TRBV19
TGCGCCAGCAAAGGACAGTACCAAGAGACCCAGTACTTC | CASKGQYQETQYF | . | TRBJ2-5 | . | TRBV5-1
TGCGCCAGCAGCCAACATCCACGGAACACTGAAGCTTTCTTT | CASSQHPRNTEAFF | . | TRBJ1-1 | . | TRBV4-3
TGTGCCAGCAGCCAACCGCCAGAAGACTATGGCTACACCTTC | CASSQPPEDYGYTF | . | TRBJ1-2 | . | TRBV3-1/TRBV3-2
TGTGCCAGTAGCCCGCTTCAGGGGTATAGCAATCAGCCCCAGCATTTT | CASSPLQGYSNQPQHF | . | TRBJ1-5 | . | TRBV19
TGTGCCAGCAGTGTGGACAGCACCGGGGAGCTGTTTTTT | CASSVDSTGELFF | . | TRBJ2-2 | . | TRBV2
TGTGCCAGCAGCCCGGACGGAAACTATGGCTACACCTTC | CASSPDGNYGYTF | . | TRBJ1-2 | . | TRBV27
TGTGCCAGCAGCTTAGAAGGGGACAGGTACCAAGAGACCCAGTACTTC | CASSLEGDRYQETQYF | . | TRBJ2-5 | TRBD1 | TRBV13
TGTGCCAGCAGTTTAGGACACTCCTACGAGCAGTACTTC | CASSLGHSYEQYF | many | TRBJ2-7 | . | TRBV12-3/TRBV12-4
TGTGCCACCCTCCCAGGTAGCGGAGCAAACACCGGGGAGCTGTTTTTT | CATLPGSGANTGELFF | . | TRBJ2-2 | . | TRBV7-2
TGTGCCAGCAGCCGAGGGCCCGATTATGGCTACACCTTC | CASSRGPDYGYTF | . | TRBJ1-2 | . | TRBV6-5
TGCAGTGCTAGTGACGCCGGGACAGCTAATAATTCACCCCTCCACTTT | CSASDAGTANNSPLHF | . | TRBJ1-6 | TRBD1 | TRBV20-1
TGCGCCAGCAGCCTGGACCTGGGGGTAGTCTCCTACAATGAGCAGTTCTTC | CASSLDLGVVSYNEQFF | . | TRBJ2-1 | . | TRBV5-1
TGTGCCAGCCGAGTGGGACAGACTAGCAATCAGCCCCAGCATTTT | CASRVGQTSNQPQHF | . | TRBJ1-5 | TRBD1 | TRBV6-5
TGCGCCAGCAGCCAGACAGGGGATTATGAAGCTTTCTTT | CASSQTGDYEAFF | . | TRBJ1-1 | TRBD1 | TRBV4-1
TGTGCCACCAGTGAAAGCACGAATACGCAGTATTTT | CATSESTNTQYF | . | TRBJ2-3 | . | TRBV24-1
TGTGCCAGCAGTTACAGGGGAAGCTCTGGAAACACCATATATTTT | CASSYRGSSGNTIYF | . | TRBJ1-3 | . | TRBV6-5
TGTGCCAGCAGCCAAGAGCATGGACTAGGCGACAATGAGCAGTTCTTC | CASSQEHGLGDNEQFF | once | TRBJ2-1 | TRBD2 | TRBV3-1/TRBV3-2
TGTGCCAGCAGCTCTATAGATACGCAGTATTTT | CASSSIDTQYF | . | TRBJ2-3 | . | TRBV28
TGCAGTGCCCCGGACCAGGGTGAAGCTTTCTTT | CSAPDQGEAFF | . | TRBJ1-1 | . | TRBV20-1
TGTGCCAGCAAGCTCGGACGGGGCTACACCTTC | CASKLGRGYTF | few | TRBJ1-2 | . | TRBV2
TGTGCCAGCTCACCTTTAACACCGGGACAGGGAAATGAAAAACTGTTTTTT | CASSPLTPGQGNEKLFF | . | TRBJ1-4 | TRBD1 | TRBV18
TGTGCCAGCAGCCTACTAGCGGCCACAGATACGCAGTATTTT | CASSLLAATDTQYF | . | TRBJ2-3 | TRBD2 | TRBV6-5
TGTGCCAGCACCGGGACAGGGACTTCACCCCTCCACTTT | CASTGTGTSPLHF | . | TRBJ1-6 | TRBD1 | TRBV2
TGTGCCAGCAGTGATTTACAGACTTACAATGAGCAGTTCTTC | CASSDLQTYNEQFF | . | TRBJ2-1 | . | TRBV2
TGTGCCAGCAGTGAAGCGCTTCGACAGCTAAATCAGCCCCAGCATTTT | CASSEALRQLNQPQHF | . | TRBJ1-5 | . | TRBV6-1
TGTGCCAGCAGTTTAAGGGATGCCAAAAACATTCAGTACTTC | CASSLRDAKNIQYF | once | TRBJ2-4 | . | TRBV27
TGCGCCAGCAGCCAGACTAGCGGGAGCTCCTACAATGAGCAGTTCTTC | CASSQTSGSSYNEQFF | . | TRBJ2-1 | TRBD2 | TRBV5-1
TGTGCCAGCAGTACCCCGACAGAAACCTACTATGGCTACACCTTC | CASSTPTETYYGYTF | . | TRBJ1-2 | . | TRBV28
TGTGCCAGCAGCTGGGGACTTAGCACAGATACGCAGTATTTT | CASSWGLSTDTQYF | . | TRBJ2-3 | . | TRBV5-4
TGTGCCAGCTCACCAAGGTTCGGGGGCCGCTCCTACGAGCAGTACTTC | CASSPRFGGRSYEQYF | . | TRBJ2-7 | . | TRBV18
TGTGCCAGCAGCTTAGCGGCGGGACAAGGACAGCCCCAGCATTTT | CASSLAAGQGQPQHF | . | TRBJ1-5 | . | TRBV7-2
TGTGCCAGCAGCTTAAGCAGGGGGGACTACGAGCAGTACTTC | CASSLSRGDYEQYF | . | TRBJ2-7 | . | TRBV7-9
TGTGCCAGCAGCTTAAACCCGGGACAGGGGCCCTACGAGCAGTACTTC | CASSLNPGQGPYEQYF | once | TRBJ2-7 | TRBD1 | TRBV7-2
TGTGCCAGCAGTCCCTCTAGGGCTGAGCCCAATCAGCCCCAGCATTTT | CASSPSRAEPNQPQHF | . | TRBJ1-5 | . | TRBV6-6
TGTGCCAGCAGCCCAACAGGGGCGCCCTACAATGAGCAGTTCTTC | CASSPTGAPYNEQFF | . | TRBJ2-1 | TRBD1 | TRBV3-1/TRBV3-2
TGTGCCAGTAGTCAGACAGGGGGCGCCTACAATGAGCAGTTCTTC | CASSQTGGAYNEQFF | . | TRBJ2-1 | TRBD1 | TRBV19
TGTGCCAGCAGCTTTGGTTTAGCAGGGGGGAGCTATGGCTACACCTTC | CASSFGLAGGSYGYTF | . | TRBJ1-2 | TRBD1 | TRBV11-2
TGCAGTGCTAGAGATTGGGATACGCAGTATTTT | CSARDWDTQYF | . | TRBJ2-3 | . | TRBV20-1
TGTGCCAGCAGCCCCGTGGCAGCTGCTTCACCCCTCCACTTT | CASSPVAAASPLHF | . | TRBJ1-6 | . | TRBV11-2
TGTGCCAGCTCACCGAACGGGGACAACACTGAAGCTTTCTTT | CASSPNGDNTEAFF | . | TRBJ1-1 | . | TRBV18
TGTGCCAGCAGAACAAGGTCAAGCTCCTACGAGCAGTACTTC | CASRTRSSSYEQYF | . | TRBJ2-7 | . | TRBV6-5
TGTGCCAGCAGCTTAAGAGCTAGCGGGACCGTCCGGGGGAATGAGCAGTTCTTC | CASSLRASGTVRGNEQFF | . | TRBJ2-1 | TRBD2 | TRBV7-2
TGTGCCAGCAGCCTTGAGGGGGTTGGTGGCTACACCTTC | CASSLEGVGGYTF | once | TRBJ1-2 | . | TRBV6-5
TGTGCCAGCAGTAACCAGCCTCAAGCCCTCACTGAAGCTTTCTTT | CASSNQPQALTEAFF | . | TRBJ1-1 | . | TRBV6-5
TGTGCCAGTAGTATAGATGGGACAGCGAACAATCAGCCCCAGCATTTT | CASSIDGTANNQPQHF | . | TRBJ1-5 | TRBD1 | TRBV19
TGTGCCAGCAGTTTCGGGGGGGAAGAGACCCAGTACTTC | CASSFGGEETQYF | once | TRBJ2-5 | TRBD2 | TRBV12-3/TRBV12-4
TGTGCCAGCAGTGAAAGGCGGGCTTCCTACGCTAACTATGGCTACACCTTC | CASSERRASYANYGYTF | . | TRBJ1-2 | . | TRBV6-1
TGTGCCAGCAGTTACTCCGCACGTCAGCCCCAGCATTTT | CASSYSARQPQHF | . | TRBJ1-5 | . | TRBV6-5
TGTGCCAGCAGCCGCGGGTCCTATGGCTACACCTTC | CASSRGSYGYTF | . | TRBJ1-2 | . | TRBV7-8
TGTGCCAGCAGCCGGACCCCCAACCCCCAATCACCCCTCCACTTT | CASSRTPNPQSPLHF | . | TRBJ1-6 | . | TRBV6-5
TGTGCCAGCAGCCAAGATGTAGACTTGGGTGGCTACACCTTC | CASSQDVDLGGYTF | . | TRBJ1-2 | . | TRBV14
TGTGCCAGCAGCTTAGGGTGGGAGCCGGGGGGCTACACCTTC | CASSLGWEPGGYTF | . | TRBJ1-2 | . | TRBV7-9
TGTGCCAGCAGCCAGGACAGGGGGAATAAAGGCTACACCTTC | CASSQDRGNKGYTF | . | TRBJ1-2 | TRBD1 | TRBV7-2
TGCAGTGCGAGGCACCAAGAAACAGCTTTCTTT | CSARHQETAFF | . | TRBJ1-1 | . | TRBV20-1
TGCGCCAGCAGCCAAGGAGGGAGCACACTCTCTGGAAACACCATATATTTT | CASSQGGSTLSGNTIYF | . | TRBJ1-3 | . | TRBV4-1